These 10 T cell receptor beta chains came from one sample sequenced in a study of blood T cell repertoires in COVID-19. Assay used: immunoSEQ multiplex PCR; TCRdb lists only in-frame clones, some missing. Of some 180,000 clones listed, 90% are singletons. Sequencing was carried out using peripheral blood. All receptors come from a man aged 45-65 years with acute or convalescent COVID-19.

The chain has TRBV18 and TRBJ1-5, with 10 bases identical to TRBD1. Per germline, CDR1 KGHSH and CDR2 LQKENI. V lost 3 bases and J lost 6; bases outside the gene matches: 2. The CDR3 extends over 14 amino acids. The CDR3 bases are TGTGCCAGCTCACCGGGGACAGGGGCTCAGCCCCAGCATTTT. This codes for CASSPGTGAQPQHF. Combining the CDR3 with reference TRBV18 and TRBJ1-5 gives the whole variable domain NAGVMQNPRHLVRRRGQEARLRCSPMKGHSHVYWYRQLPEEGLKFMVYLQKENIIDESGMPKERFSAEFPKEGPSILRIQQVVRGDSAAYFCASSPGTGAQPQHFGDGTRLSIL.

V usage is TRBV28 and J usage is TRBJ1-3; D call uncertain. The CDR3 loop spans 14 amino acids. From germline, CDR1 is MDHEN and CDR2 SYDVKM. Trimming stripped 4 bases from V and 0 bases from J, with 7 bases between. Here the CDR3 reads CASSYPNSGNTIYF. In DNA form, the CDR3 reads TGTGCCAGCAGTTACCCTAACTCTGGAAACACCATATATTTT.

The chain carries TRBV28 and TRBJ1-1; TRBD1 might be the D (5 bases). Trimming pared 5 bases from V and 11 bases from J, leaving 30 bases between. In germline, CDR1 is MDHEN, CDR2 SYDVKM. This CDR3 is built from 17 residues. CDR3 sequence reads: CASSPSTGPTPGRHAFF. CDR3 in DNA: TGTGCCAGCAGTCCGTCTACAGGACCAACCCCCGGAAGGCATGCTTTCTTT.

The chain has TRBV18 and TRBJ2-2; D is uncertain. Germline CDR1 KGHSH, CDR2 LQKENI. The V end was cut by 0 bases, the J end by 4 bases, with 6 bases between. CDR3 length equals 14 residues. The CDR3 coding sequence is TGTGCCAGCTCACCACCCACGGGCACCGGGGAGCTGTTTTTT. The encoded protein is CASSPPTGTGELFF.

This clone was recorded only once. The V call is TRBV15, the J call TRBJ1-1; 7 bases agree with TRBD1. J gave up 1 base and V 5 bases, and 7 bases lay outside the gene matches. The germline CDR1 and CDR2 sequences are LNHNV and YYDKDF (reference sequence). The CDR3 contains 15 residues. CDR3 bases: TGTGCCACCAGCTCACGGACAGGCCCGAACACTGAAGCTTTCTTT. Its protein product is CATSSRTGPNTEAFF.

This clone occurred once. The chain recombines TRBV27 with TRBJ2-3; TRBD2 matches at 11 bases. From germline, CDR1 is MNHEY and CDR2 SMNVEV (reference sequence). The CDR3 runs to 16 residues. Germline trimming cut 5 bases from V and 6 bases from J; bases unmatched to any gene: 10. The CDR3 DNA is TGTGCCAGCAGTGCCCGACTAGCGGGACCCACCGATACGCAGTATTTT. Amino acid sequence: CASSARLAGPTDTQYF.

CDR3 sequence: CASSLVRFGTSGRVEQYF. The DNA of the CDR3 is TGCGCCAGCAGCTTGGTACGGTTCGGGACTAGCGGGAGGGTGGAGCAGTACTTC. The chain has TRBV5-1 and TRBJ2-7, with 16 bases aligning to TRBD2. CDR1 and CDR2 from the germline V gene are SGHRS and YFSETQ. There are 18 residues in the CDR3. The trim removed 0 bases at V and 7 bases at J, leaving 10 bases unmatched.

CDR3 sequence (DNA): TGTGCCAGCTCACCTGGGGCGGGAGCTACAGATACGCAGTATTTT. It codes for CASSPGAGATDTQYF. The chain joins TRBV18 to TRBJ2-3, with 7 bases aligning to TRBD2. The germline CDR1 and CDR2 sequences are KGHSH and LQKENI. The CDR3 consists of 15 residues. With 3 bases clipped from V and 3 bases from J, the junction kept 6 bases outside the gene matches. The full variable domain, completed using reference TRBV18 and TRBJ2-3, is NAGVMQNPRHLVRRRGQEARLRCSPMKGHSHVYWYRQLPEEGLKFMVYLQKENIIDESGMPKERFSAEFPKEGPSILRIQQVVRGDSAAYFCASSPGAGATDTQYFGPGTRLTVL.

V gene TRBV6-6 combines with J gene TRBJ2-7, with D perhaps TRBD2 (6 bases). Trimming cost V 4 bases and J 1 base, with 14 bases left between them. Germline V gene sequence: CDR1 MNHNY, CDR2 SVGAGI (reference sequence). The CDR3 contains 15 residues. Written as DNA, the CDR3 is TGTGCCAGCAGTTCCACCGGGACTTCATCCTACGAGCAGTACTTC. It yields the protein CASSSTGTSSYEQYF.

This clone was counted between two and nine times. V gene TRBV29-1 combines with J gene TRBJ2-3; D might be TRBD1 (7 bases). With 6 bases removed from V and 1 base from J, the gap between germline ends came to 14 bases. The CDR3 loop spans 14 amino acids. Germline lookup yields CDR1 SQVTM and CDR2 ANQGSEA. The CDR3 nucleotides are TGCAGCGTGAGACAGGGCGGGGGCACAGATACGCAGTATTTT. It encodes CSVRQGGGTDTQYF.